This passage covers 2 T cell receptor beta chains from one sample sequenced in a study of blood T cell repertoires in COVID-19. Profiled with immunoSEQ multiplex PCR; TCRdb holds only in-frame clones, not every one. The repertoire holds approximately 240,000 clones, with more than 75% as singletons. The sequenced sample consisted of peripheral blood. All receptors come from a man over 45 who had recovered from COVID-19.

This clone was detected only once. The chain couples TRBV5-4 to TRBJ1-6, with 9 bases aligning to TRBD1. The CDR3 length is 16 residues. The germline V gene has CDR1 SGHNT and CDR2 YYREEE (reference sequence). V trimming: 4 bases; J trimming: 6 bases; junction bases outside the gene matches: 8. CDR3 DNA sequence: TGTGCCAGCAGCCTGGACCGGGACAGGGTTAATTCACCCCTCCACTTT. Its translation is CASSLDRDRVNSPLHF.

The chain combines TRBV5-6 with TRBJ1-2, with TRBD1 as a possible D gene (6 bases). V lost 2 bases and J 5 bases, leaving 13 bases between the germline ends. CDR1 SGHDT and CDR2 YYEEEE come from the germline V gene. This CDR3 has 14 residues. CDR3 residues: CASSLQGVKYGYTF. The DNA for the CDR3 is TGTGCCAGCAGCTTACAGGGTGTAAAGTATGGCTACACCTTC.